These 10 T cell receptor beta chains came from one sample sequenced in a study of cytomegalovirus exposure and HLA in healthy donors. The PCR employed 60 Vbeta primers together with 13 Jbeta primers. Only in-frame clones appear in the TCRdb table, and some are missing; sequencing was by immunoSEQ multiplex PCR. The sample holds about 180,000 clones, 60% to 80% seen once. Sequencing input: PBMCs. The source of these receptors is a woman aged 45 to 65 in good health and CMV-seropositive.

The CDR3 sequence is CASSITGTEQFF. The CDR3 region has the DNA TGTGCCAGTAGTATAACAGGCACCGAGCAGTTCTTC. The chain is built from TRBV19 and TRBJ2-1; D might be TRBD1 (5 bases). The length of the CDR3 is 12 residues. Looked up from germline, CDR1 is LNHDA and CDR2 is SQIVND (reference sequence). V lost 2 bases and J 10 bases, leaving 9 bases between the germline ends. The full variable domain, in which reference TRBV19 and TRBJ2-1 provide the parts outside the CDR3, is DGGITQSPKYLFRKEGQNVTLSCEQNLNHDAMYWYRQDPGQGLRLIYYSQIVNDFQKGDIAEGYSVSREKKESFPLTVTSAQKNPTAFYLCASSITGTEQFFGPGTRLTVL.

V gene TRBV6-4 combines with J gene TRBJ2-2, with no clear D. From germline, CDR1 is MRHNA and CDR2 SNTAGT. The CDR3 loop spans 8 amino acids. CDR3 DNA: TGTGGAGGTGGGGAGCTGTTTTTT. Its translation: CGGGELFF.

J is TRBJ1-1 and V is TRBV28; D perhaps matches TRBD1 (6 bases). The V gene lost 10 bases and the J gene lost 5 bases, with 20 bases spanning the gap. The length of the CDR3 is 14 residues. Germline loops: CDR1 MDHEN, CDR2 SYDVKM. DNA for the CDR3: TGTGCCACCAGGAACGCGGGGGGCAGGACTGAAGCTTTCTTT. It yields the protein CATRNAGGRTEAFF.

The chain couples TRBV5-5 to TRBJ2-1, with 8 bases identical to TRBD2. V trimming: 0 bases; J trimming: 5 bases; junction bases outside the gene matches: 7. Looked up from germline, CDR1 is SGHKS and CDR2 is YYEKEE (reference sequence). The CDR3 has 16 amino acids. Here the CDR3 DNA reads TGTGCCAGCAGCTTGGAGTGGACGGGGGGGCACAATGAGCAGTTCTTC. Translating gives CASSLEWTGGHNEQFF.

The J gene is TRBJ2-7, the V gene TRBV10-3, with 7 bases identical to TRBD1. Germline V CDR1 and CDR2: ENHRY, SYGVKD. The V gene end was trimmed by 9 bases and the J gene end by 2 bases; junction bases not matched to a gene: 7. This CDR3 spans 13 amino acids. The CDR3 nucleotides are TGTGCCATGCAACAGGGGAGCACCTACGAGCAGTACTTC. Protein sequence: CAMQQGSTYEQYF.

Details on this clone: Different DNA sequences within this sample yield the same CDR3. The chain uses TRBV6-1 and TRBJ2-3; 9 bases agree with TRBD2. CDR3 length equals 16 residues. V shed 1 base and J 8 bases; nucleotides not matched to a gene: 10. Per the germline V gene, CDR1 is MNHNS and CDR2 is SASEGT. CDR3 sequence: CASSEVAGGPDGTQYF. The CDR3 DNA reads TGTGCCAGCAGTGAAGTTGCGGGGGGGCCGGACGGTACGCAGTATTTT.

The chain links TRBV6-4 to TRBJ2-3, with 12 bases identical to TRBD2. This CDR3 has 15 residues. The trim removed 6 bases at V and 6 bases at J, leaving 7 bases unmatched. Germline V lookup: CDR1 MRHNA, CDR2 SNTAGT. The CDR3 DNA reads as TGTGCCAGCAGCCCGACTAGCGGGGGCTCCGATACGCAGTATTTT. Encoded protein: CASSPTSGGSDTQYF.

The chain is built from TRBV6-6 and TRBJ2-1, with a weak D call TRBD2 (5 bases). Per germline, CDR1 MNHNY and CDR2 SVGAGI (reference sequence). The CDR3 consists of 15 residues. V was cut by 7 bases and J by 0 bases, with 13 bases left in between. CDR3 loop: CASKRLSSSYNEQFF. The CDR3 coding sequence is TGTGCCAGCAAGCGGTTAAGCAGCTCCTACAATGAGCAGTTCTTC.

The DNA for the CDR3 is TGTGCCAACGAGGGACTCCCGAACACTGAAGCTTTCTTT. It translates to CANEGLPNTEAFF. The chain recombines TRBV6-1 with TRBJ1-1, with a weak D call TRBD1 (5 bases). V was clipped by 10 bases and J by 1 base, with 13 bases between them. This CDR3 is built from 13 residues. Germline CDR1 MNHNS, CDR2 SASEGT.

This chain connects TRBV4-1 to TRBJ2-7, with D possibly TRBD1 on 5 matching bases. The CDR3 spans 14 residues. Trimming stripped 4 bases from V and 0 bases from J, with 10 bases between. The germline gives CDR1 MGHRA, CDR2 YSYEKL. CDR3 amino acids: CASSPMTDSYEQYF. CDR3 nucleotide sequence: TGCGCCAGCAGCCCTATGACAGACTCCTACGAGCAGTACTTC.